One and the same sample provided the 18 T cell receptor beta chains below, sequenced in a study of shared clonotypes between healthy human individuals. Using immunoSEQ multiplex PCR, the repertoire was profiled, and TCRdb retains in-frame clones only, with some absent. The sample holds around 1.6 million clones, roughly 98% seen once. Sequencing input: naive CD4+ T cells sorted from blood. Subset of the sample: CD45RA+ positively selected. These receptors all come from a man younger than 40 in good health.

About this clone: This sample also contains other DNA sequences that code for the same CDR3. The CDR3 reads CASSLGTGDQPQHF. The CDR3 DNA follows: TGTGCCAGCAGTTTAGGGACAGGGGATCAGCCCCAGCATTTT. The genes are TRBV28 and TRBJ1-5, with TRBD1 identical over 10 bases. With V trimmed by 2 bases and J by 5 bases, 0 bases remained unmatched. Germline-derived CDR1 and CDR2 are MDHEN and SYDVKM. CDR3 length: 14 residues.

This sequence joins TRBV10-1 and TRBJ2-3; the D call may be TRBD1 or TRBD2 (6 bases each). The CDR3 spans 16 residues. Germline V gene sequence: CDR1 WNHNN, CDR2 SYGVQD (reference sequence). V was trimmed by 5 bases and J by 0 bases, leaving 15 bases between them. CDR3 in amino acids: CASSPLPGASTDTQYF. CDR3 in DNA: TGCGCCAGCAGTCCCCTACCGGGGGCTAGCACAGATACGCAGTATTTT.

This chain links TRBV18 with TRBJ1-2, with 12 bases matching TRBD1. The germline V gene encodes CDR1 KGHSH and CDR2 LQKENI. The CDR3 sequence is 15 residues long. The trim removed 4 bases at V and 7 bases at J, leaving 7 bases unmatched. The CDR3 nucleotides are TGTGCCAGCTCACAATCGGGACAGGGGGCCGGTGGCTACACCTTC. This translates into CASSQSGQGAGGYTF.

V is TRBV5-5 and J is TRBJ1-5; D is possibly TRBD1 (5 bases). The CDR3 runs 15 residues. Between the trimmed V and J ends, which lost 5 bases and 5 bases, there was a span of 17 bases. CDR1 is SGHKS, CDR2 YYEKEE, per germline (reference sequence). The CDR3 coding sequence is TGTGCCAGCAGTATCTCCCGGGACGCCGATCAGCCCCAGCATTTT. Protein: CASSISRDADQPQHF.

The chain has TRBV29-1 and TRBJ2-2; D is possibly TRBD1 (6 bases). This CDR3 contains 15 residues. Trimming removed 1 base at V and 5 bases at J, with 14 bases between. Germline V lookup: CDR1 SQVTM, CDR2 ANQGSEA. The CDR3 nucleotides read TGCAGCGTTGAAGGGGGGCGCCGTCGTACCGGGGAGCTGTTTTTT. Encoded protein: CSVEGGRRRTGELFF.

This clone has only a few counts. This sequence joins TRBV27 and TRBJ2-1; 7 positions match TRBD2. Germline V gene data show CDR1 as MNHEY and CDR2 as SMNVEV (reference sequence). This CDR3 has 14 amino acids. V shed 8 bases and J 0 bases; nucleotides not matched to a gene: 4. DNA of the CDR3: TGTGCCAGCCAACTAGCGTTCTCCTACAATGAGCAGTTCTTC. Translating it yields CASQLAFSYNEQFF.

The chain combines TRBV2 with TRBJ1-1, with D tentatively TRBD1 (5 bases). This CDR3 has 13 residues. Deletions cut 8 bases from V and 2 bases from J, with 12 bases between. Germline V gives CDR1 SNHLY, CDR2 FYNNEI. CDR3 sequence: CASGADINTEAFF. The CDR3 DNA follows: TGTGCCAGCGGGGCGGACATAAACACTGAAGCTTTCTTT.

This sequence joins TRBV28 and TRBJ1-2; D ambiguous. The ends were cut back, 6 bases at V and 7 bases at J, with 15 bases in the middle. CDR1 and CDR2 (germline): MDHEN, SYDVKM. This CDR3 has 13 amino acids. The CDR3 DNA follows: TGTGCCAGCAGCTTTTCTCTCCTTCGTGGCTACACCTTC. This encodes CASSFSLLRGYTF.

This chain links TRBV5-1 with TRBJ2-7; 8 positions match TRBD2. J was trimmed by 2 bases and V by 7 bases; bases with no gene match: 5. The CDR3 runs 13 residues. Germline V lookup: CDR1 SGHRS, CDR2 YFSETQ. CDR3 nucleotide sequence: TGCGCCAGCGCCCCGGGACTAGCCTACGAGCAGTACTTC. It codes for CASAPGLAYEQYF.

The count of this clone is one. This chain uses TRBV11-2 with TRBJ2-3; TRBD1 aligns across 7 bases. The germline V gene encodes CDR1 SGHAT and CDR2 FQNNGV. The CDR3 extends over 14 amino acids. With V trimmed by 5 bases and J by 2 bases, 4 bases remained unmatched. The CDR3 is CASSQGQITDTQYF. Here the CDR3 DNA reads TGTGCCAGCAGCCAGGGACAGATCACAGATACGCAGTATTTT. Filled out from reference TRBV11-2 and TRBJ2-3, the complete variable domain reads EAGVAQSPRYKIIEKRQSVAFWCNPISGHATLYWYQQILGQGPKLLIQFQNNGVVDDSQLPKDRFSAERLKGVDSTLKIQPAKLEDSAVYLCASSQGQITDTQYFGPGTRLTVL.

The genes are TRBV7-8 and TRBJ1-4; weak D call: TRBD1 (5 bases). Germline CDR1 reads SGHVS; CDR2 reads FQNEAQ. V shed 4 bases and J shed 7 bases, with 13 bases lying between them. The CDR3 extends over 14 amino acids. DNA of the CDR3: TGTGCCAGCAGCTCGGACCTGAGGGGTGAAAAACTGTTTTTT. Encoded protein: CASSSDLRGEKLFF.

This chain links TRBV4-2 with TRBJ2-5, with D possibly TRBD2 on 5 matching bases. This CDR3 has 17 residues. The V gene's germline CDR1 is LGHNA and CDR2 YNFKEQ. V was shortened by 1 base and J by 0 bases, with 15 bases between the two germline ends. The CDR3 DNA sequence: TGTGCCAGCAGCCAAGTTATGACGGGAAAGTACCAAGAGACCCAGTACTTC. Translating it yields CASSQVMTGKYQETQYF.

The chain carries TRBV5-4 and TRBJ1-2, with 9 bases that match TRBD1. The CDR3 runs 14 residues. With V trimmed by 3 bases and J by 8 bases, 8 bases remained unmatched. CDR1 is SGHNT and CDR2 is YYREEE in the germline V gene (reference sequence). The CDR3 is CASSSHRGQGGYTF. CDR3 DNA: TGTGCCAGCAGCTCCCACAGGGGGCAAGGCGGCTACACCTTC.

This clone was observed once. V is TRBV28 and J is TRBJ1-5, with 11 bases matching TRBD1. Looked up from germline, CDR1 is MDHEN and CDR2 is SYDVKM. The V and J ends lost 4 bases and 2 bases, in that order; junction bases with no gene match: 4. The CDR3 is 16 amino acids. The CDR3 sequence is CASSSRTGGGNQPQHF. The CDR3, as DNA: TGTGCCAGCAGTTCACGGACAGGGGGCGGCAATCAGCCCCAGCATTTT.

The rearrangement links TRBV4-3 to TRBJ2-7, with D unclear. CDR3 length: 15 residues. Trimming removed 0 bases from V and 3 bases from J, with 12 bases in between. Germline-derived CDR1 and CDR2 are LGHNA and YSLEER. The chain's CDR3 is CASSQDARTDYEQYF. The CDR3 DNA reads TGCGCCAGCAGCCAAGATGCCAGGACCGACTACGAGCAGTACTTC.

V gene TRBV6-5 combines with J gene TRBJ1-5; no clear D gene. V was pared by 5 bases and J by 2 bases, with 10 bases between. This CDR3 has 14 residues. CDR1 is MNHEY and CDR2 is SVGAGI in the germline V gene. The DNA of the CDR3 is TGTGCCAGCAGTACTACACGGGGCAATCAGCCCCAGCATTTT. Translation: CASSTTRGNQPQHF.

This clone is a singleton in its sample. CDR3 region: CASILDRDGYTF. Written as DNA, the CDR3 is TGTGCCAGCATATTAGACAGGGACGGCTACACCTTC. V usage is TRBV2 and J usage is TRBJ1-2; 7 bases are shared with TRBD1. The CDR3 totals 12 residues. V trimming: 7 bases; J trimming: 8 bases; junction bases outside the gene matches: 7. Germline-derived CDR1 and CDR2 are SNHLY and FYNNEI. The complete variable domain, with remaining parts taken from reference TRBV2 and TRBJ1-2, reads EPEVTQTPSHQVTQMGQEVILRCVPISNHLYFYWYRQILGQKVEFLVSFYNNEISEKSEIFDDQFSVERPDGSNFTLKIRSTKLEDSAMYFCASILDRDGYTFGSGTRLTVV.

This chain joins TRBV6-5 and TRBJ2-1; a weak D match, TRBD1 (6 bases). The germline CDR1 and CDR2 sequences are MNHEY and SVGAGI. This CDR3 comprises 13 residues. V gave up 7 bases and J gave up 5 bases, with 12 bases separating them. The CDR3 region is CASKRQVHNEQFF. The DNA of the CDR3 is TGTGCCAGCAAACGACAGGTACACAATGAGCAGTTCTTC.